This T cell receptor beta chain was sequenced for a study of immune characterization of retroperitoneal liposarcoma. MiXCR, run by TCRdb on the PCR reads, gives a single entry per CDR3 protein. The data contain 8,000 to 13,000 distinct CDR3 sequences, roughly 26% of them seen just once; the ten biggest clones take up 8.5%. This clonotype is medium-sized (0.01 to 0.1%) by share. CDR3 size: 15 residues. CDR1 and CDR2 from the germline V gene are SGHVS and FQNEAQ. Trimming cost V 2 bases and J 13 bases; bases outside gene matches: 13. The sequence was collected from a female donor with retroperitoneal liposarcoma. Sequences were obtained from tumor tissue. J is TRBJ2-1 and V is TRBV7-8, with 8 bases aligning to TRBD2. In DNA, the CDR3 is TGTGCCAGCAGCTTAAGCGTGGAAACGGGGGGGGTCCAGTTCTTC. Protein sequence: CASSLSVETGGVQFF.